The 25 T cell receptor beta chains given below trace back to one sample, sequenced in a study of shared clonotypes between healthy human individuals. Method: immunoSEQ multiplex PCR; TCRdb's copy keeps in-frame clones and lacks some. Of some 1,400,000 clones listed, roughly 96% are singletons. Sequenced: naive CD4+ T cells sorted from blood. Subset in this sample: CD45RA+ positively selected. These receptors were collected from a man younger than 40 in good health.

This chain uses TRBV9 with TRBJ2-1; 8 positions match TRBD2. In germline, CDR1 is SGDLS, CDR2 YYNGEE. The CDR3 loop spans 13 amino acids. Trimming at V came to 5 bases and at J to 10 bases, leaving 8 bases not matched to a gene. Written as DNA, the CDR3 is TGTGCCAGCAGTCAGACTAGCGCGGGAGAGCAGTTCTTC. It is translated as CASSQTSAGEQFF.

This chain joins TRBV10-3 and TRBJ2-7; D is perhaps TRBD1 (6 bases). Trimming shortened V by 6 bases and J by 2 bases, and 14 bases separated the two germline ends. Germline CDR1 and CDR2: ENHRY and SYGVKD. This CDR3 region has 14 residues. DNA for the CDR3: TGTGCCATCAGCACAGGGTTAACAACCTACGAGCAGTACTTC. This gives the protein CAISTGLTTYEQYF.

Written as DNA, the CDR3 is TGCGCCAGCAGCTTCTTGCGGGTGAACACCGGGGAGCTGTTTTTT. Its translation is CASSFLRVNTGELFF. J is TRBJ2-2 and V is TRBV5-1; TRBD2 might be the D (5 bases). V lost 2 bases to trimming and J lost 1 base, with 9 bases between them. The CDR3 totals 15 residues. CDR1 and CDR2 from the germline V gene are SGHRS and YFSETQ.

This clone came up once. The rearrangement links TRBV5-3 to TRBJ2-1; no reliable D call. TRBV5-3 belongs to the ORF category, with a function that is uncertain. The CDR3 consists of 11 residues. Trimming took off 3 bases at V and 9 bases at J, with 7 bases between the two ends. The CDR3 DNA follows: TGTGCCAGAAGCTCGCCGGGTGAGCAGTTCTTC. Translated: CARSSPGEQFF.

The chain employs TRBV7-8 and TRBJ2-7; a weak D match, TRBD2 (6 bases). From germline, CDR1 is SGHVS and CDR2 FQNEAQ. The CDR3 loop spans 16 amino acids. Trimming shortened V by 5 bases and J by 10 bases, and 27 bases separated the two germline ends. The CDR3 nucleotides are TGTGCCAGCAGCCTTATACGCGGGGCGGGGCCCCAAGCCCAGTACTTC. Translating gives CASSLIRGAGPQAQYF.

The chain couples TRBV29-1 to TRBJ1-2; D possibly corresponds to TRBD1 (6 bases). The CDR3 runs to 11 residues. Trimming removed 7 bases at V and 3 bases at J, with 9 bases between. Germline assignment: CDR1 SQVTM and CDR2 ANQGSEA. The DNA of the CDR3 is TGCAGCGCAGGGGACGACTATGGCTACACCTTC. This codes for CSAGDDYGYTF.

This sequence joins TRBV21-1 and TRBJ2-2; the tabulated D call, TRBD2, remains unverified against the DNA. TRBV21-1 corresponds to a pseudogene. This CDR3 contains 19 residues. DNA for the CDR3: TGTGCCAGCCTTGGCGGGGGTACAGTCTGGGTGCGACGGACCGGGGAGCTGTTTTTT. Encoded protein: CASLGGGTVWVRRTGELFF.

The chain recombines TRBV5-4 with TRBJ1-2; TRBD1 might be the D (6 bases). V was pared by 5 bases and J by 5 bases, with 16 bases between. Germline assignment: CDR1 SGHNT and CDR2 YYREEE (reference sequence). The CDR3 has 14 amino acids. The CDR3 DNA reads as TGTGCCAGCAGACCAGACAGGTTCGAGTATGGCTACACCTTC. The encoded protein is CASRPDRFEYGYTF.

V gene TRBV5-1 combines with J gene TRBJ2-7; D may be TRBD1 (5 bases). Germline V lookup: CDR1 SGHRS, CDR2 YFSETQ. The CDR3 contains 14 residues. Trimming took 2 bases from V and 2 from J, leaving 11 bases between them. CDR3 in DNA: TGCGCCAGCAGCTTTTTGACAGATACCTACGAGCAGTACTTC. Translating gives CASSFLTDTYEQYF.

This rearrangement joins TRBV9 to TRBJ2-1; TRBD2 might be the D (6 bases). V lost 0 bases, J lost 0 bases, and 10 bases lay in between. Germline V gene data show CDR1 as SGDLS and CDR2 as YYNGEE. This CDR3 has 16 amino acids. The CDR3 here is CASSVEGGNSYNEQFF. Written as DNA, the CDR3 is TGTGCCAGCAGCGTAGAAGGCGGGAACTCCTACAATGAGCAGTTCTTC.

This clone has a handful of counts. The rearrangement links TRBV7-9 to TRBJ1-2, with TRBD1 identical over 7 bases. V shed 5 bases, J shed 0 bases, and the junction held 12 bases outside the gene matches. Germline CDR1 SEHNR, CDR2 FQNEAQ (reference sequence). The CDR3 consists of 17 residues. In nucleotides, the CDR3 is TGTGCCAGCAGCGGAGGGACAGCCAGGCTTGCTAACTATGGCTACACCTTC. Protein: CASSGGTARLANYGYTF.

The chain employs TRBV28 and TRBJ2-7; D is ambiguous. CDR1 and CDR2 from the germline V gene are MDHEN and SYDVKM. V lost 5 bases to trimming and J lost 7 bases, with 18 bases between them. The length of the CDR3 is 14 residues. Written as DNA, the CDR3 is TGTGCCAGCAGTATACCTCACATGTCTGGGGAGCAGTACTTC. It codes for CASSIPHMSGEQYF.

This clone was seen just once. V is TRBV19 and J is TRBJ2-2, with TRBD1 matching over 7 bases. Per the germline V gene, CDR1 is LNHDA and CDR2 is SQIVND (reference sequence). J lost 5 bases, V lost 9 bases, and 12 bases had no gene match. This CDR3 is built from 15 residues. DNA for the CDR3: TGTGCCAGCGCTGACAGGGTGTTGGTAACCGGGGAGCTGTTTTTT. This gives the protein CASADRVLVTGELFF.

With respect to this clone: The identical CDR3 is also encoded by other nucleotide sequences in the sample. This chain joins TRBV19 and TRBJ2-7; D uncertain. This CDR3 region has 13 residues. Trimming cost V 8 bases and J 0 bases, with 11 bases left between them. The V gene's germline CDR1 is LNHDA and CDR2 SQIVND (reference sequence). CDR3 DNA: TGTGCCAGTTCCCCAATAGGCTCCTACGAGCAGTACTTC. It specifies CASSPIGSYEQYF.

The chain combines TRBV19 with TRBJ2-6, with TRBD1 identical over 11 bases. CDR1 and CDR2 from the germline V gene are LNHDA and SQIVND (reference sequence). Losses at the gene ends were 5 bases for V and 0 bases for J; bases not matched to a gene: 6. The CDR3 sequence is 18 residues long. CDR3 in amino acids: CASSALGTGGSGANVLTF. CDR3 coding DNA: TGTGCCAGTAGTGCCCTCGGGACAGGGGGCTCTGGGGCCAACGTCCTGACTTTC.

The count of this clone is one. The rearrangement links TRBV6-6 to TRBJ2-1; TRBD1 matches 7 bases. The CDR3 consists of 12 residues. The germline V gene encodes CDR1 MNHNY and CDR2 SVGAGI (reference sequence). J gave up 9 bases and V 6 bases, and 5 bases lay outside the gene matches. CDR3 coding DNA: TGTGCCAGCAGAGGACAGGTTTTTGAGCAGTTCTTC. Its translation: CASRGQVFEQFF.

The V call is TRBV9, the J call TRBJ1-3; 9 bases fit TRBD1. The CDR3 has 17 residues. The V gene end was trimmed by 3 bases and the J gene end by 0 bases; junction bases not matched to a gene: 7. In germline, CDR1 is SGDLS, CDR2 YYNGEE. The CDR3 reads CASSGGTGRRSGNTIYF. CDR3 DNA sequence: TGTGCCAGCAGCGGGGGGACAGGGAGACGCTCTGGAAACACCATATATTTT.

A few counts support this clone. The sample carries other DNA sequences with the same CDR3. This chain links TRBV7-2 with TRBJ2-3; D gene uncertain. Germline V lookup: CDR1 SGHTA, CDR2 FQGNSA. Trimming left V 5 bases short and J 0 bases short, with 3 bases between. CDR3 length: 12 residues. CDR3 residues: CASSPSTDTQYF. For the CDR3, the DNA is TGTGCCAGCAGCCCGAGCACAGATACGCAGTATTTT.

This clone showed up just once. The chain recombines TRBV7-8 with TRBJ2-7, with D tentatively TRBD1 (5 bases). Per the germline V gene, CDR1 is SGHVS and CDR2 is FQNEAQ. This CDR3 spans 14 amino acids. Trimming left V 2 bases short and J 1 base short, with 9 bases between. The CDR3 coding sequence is TGTGCCAGCAGCTTATCCAGGGTATCCTACGAGCAGTACTTC. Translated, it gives CASSLSRVSYEQYF.

The CDR3 region has the DNA TGTGCCAGCAGCTTTGGGGGGCGCTACGAGCAGTACTTC. This codes for CASSFGGRYEQYF. The chain employs TRBV5-6 and TRBJ2-7; either TRBD1 or TRBD2 may supply D (6 bases each). This CDR3 spans 13 amino acids. Germline lookup yields CDR1 SGHDT and CDR2 YYEEEE. With 2 bases removed from V and 3 bases from J, the gap between germline ends came to 9 bases.

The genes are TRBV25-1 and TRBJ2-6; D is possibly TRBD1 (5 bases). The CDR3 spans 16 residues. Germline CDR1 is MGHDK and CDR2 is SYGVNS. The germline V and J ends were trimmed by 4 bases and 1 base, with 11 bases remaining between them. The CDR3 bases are TGTGCCAGCAGTGGAGACAGTTCTTCTGGGGCCAACGTCCTGACTTTC. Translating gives CASSGDSSSGANVLTF.

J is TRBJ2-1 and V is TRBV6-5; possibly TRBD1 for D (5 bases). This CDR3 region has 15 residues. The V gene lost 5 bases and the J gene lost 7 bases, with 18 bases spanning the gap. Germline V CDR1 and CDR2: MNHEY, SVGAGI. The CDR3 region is CASSIATEGKNEQFF. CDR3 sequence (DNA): TGTGCCAGCAGTATCGCGACAGAAGGAAAAAATGAGCAGTTCTTC.

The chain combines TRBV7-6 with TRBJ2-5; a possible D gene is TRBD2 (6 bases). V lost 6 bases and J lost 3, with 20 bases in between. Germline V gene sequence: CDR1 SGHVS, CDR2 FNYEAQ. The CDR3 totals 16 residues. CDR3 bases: TGTGCCAGCAGGGAGGGCACAAGCGGCCTGAAAGAGACCCAGTACTTC. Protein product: CASREGTSGLKETQYF.

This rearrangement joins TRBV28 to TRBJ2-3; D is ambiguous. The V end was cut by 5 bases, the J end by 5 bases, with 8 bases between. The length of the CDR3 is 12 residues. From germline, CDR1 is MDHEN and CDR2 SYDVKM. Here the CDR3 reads CASSQPVDTQYF. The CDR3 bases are TGTGCCAGCAGTCAACCGGTAGATACGCAGTATTTT.

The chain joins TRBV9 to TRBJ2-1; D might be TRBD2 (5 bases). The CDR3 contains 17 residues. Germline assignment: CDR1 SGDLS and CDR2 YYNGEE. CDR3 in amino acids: CSKRNPPRGRVKNEQFF. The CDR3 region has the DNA TGTTCAAAGAGAAACCCCCCAAGAGGGAGAGTTAAAAATGAGCAGTTCTTC.